This TCR beta chain was captured by sequencing in a study of CD8 T cells in Susac syndrome. The study's findings and limits: The study recognized that the number of individuals in its TCR sequencing and HLA analysis was relatively small.

As to this clonotype: Its antigen is not identified.

This CDR3 has 18 amino acids. CDR1 and CDR2 from the germline V gene are MGHRA and YSYEKL. The V and J ends lost 5 bases and 2 bases, in that order; junction bases with no gene match: 10. Reverse transcription of about 0.5 to 1 ug RNA was carried out with random hexamers. One entry per CDR3 protein results from TCRdb running MiXCR on the immunoSEQ multiplex PCR reads. Of over 120,000 distinct CDR3 sequences listed, approximately 93% were seen once; the top ten hold approximately 0.08%. Sequencing of TCR beta was carried out in blood CD8+ and CD4+ T cells. FACS was used to enrich TEMRA cells, whereas the CD8+ and CD4+ T cells were obtained by negative isolation.

The genes are TRBV4-1 and TRBJ2-7; 15 bases are a match to TRBD2. The receptor comes from a human donor in good health. The sequenced sample was CD4+ T cells from PBMCs. The CDR3 loop is CASSSGLAGGSRPYEQYF. The CDR3, as DNA: TGCGCCAGCAGCTCAGGACTAGCGGGAGGGTCCCGTCCCTACGAGCAGTACTTC.